Presented here are 20 T cell receptor beta chains from one specimen sequenced in a study of blood T cell repertoires in COVID-19. Using immunoSEQ multiplex PCR, the repertoire was profiled, and TCRdb retains in-frame clones only, with some absent. The sample has 95,000 to 150,000 clones; about 87% are singletons. The sample taken for sequencing was peripheral blood. The receptors stem from a woman aged 50 to 60 with acute or convalescent COVID-19.

CDR3 DNA sequence: TGTGCCAGCAGTACCCTACAGGGGGCCTCCTACGAGCAGTACTTC. Protein product: CASSTLQGASYEQYF. The V and J genes are TRBV6-2 or TRBV6-3 and TRBJ2-7; TRBD1 matches at 9 bases. This CDR3 region has 15 residues. The junction had 5 bases not matched to a gene; V was cut back by 5 bases and J by 0 bases. The germline V gene has CDR1 MNHEY and CDR2 SVGEGT.

This clone turned up a few times. The chain employs TRBV19 and TRBJ1-2, with 8 bases fitting TRBD1. This CDR3 is 13 amino acids long. V lost 7 bases and J lost 5; bases outside the gene matches: 6. The V gene's germline CDR1 is LNHDA and CDR2 SQIVND (reference sequence). The CDR3 spells CASTIQGAYGYTF. The DNA of the CDR3 is TGTGCCAGTACTATCCAGGGGGCGTATGGCTACACCTTC.

J is TRBJ1-4 and V is TRBV24-1; D is possibly TRBD1 (6 bases). Germline CDR1 reads KGHDR; CDR2 reads SFDVKD. V was shortened by 9 bases and J by 5 bases, with 15 bases between the two germline ends. This CDR3 contains 14 residues. In nucleotides, the CDR3 is TGTGCCACCCTTCCCCAGGGGAGAAATGAAAAACTGTTTTTT. Residues: CATLPQGRNEKLFF.

J is TRBJ1-1 and V is TRBV5-5; 7 nucleotides match TRBD1. The CDR3 has 13 residues. Germline CDR1 is SGHKS and CDR2 is YYEKEE (reference sequence). The J segment lost 3 bases and the V segment lost 5 bases, leaving 4 bases of the junction unmatched. CDR3: CASRGQLDTEAFF. The CDR3 DNA sequence: TGTGCCAGCAGGGGACAGTTGGACACTGAAGCTTTCTTT.

This chain joins TRBV27 and TRBJ1-6; 8 bases fit TRBD1. The CDR3 spans 17 residues. Trimming at V came to 4 bases and at J to 2 bases, leaving 7 bases not matched to a gene. Looked up from germline, CDR1 is MNHEY and CDR2 is SMNVEV (reference sequence). The CDR3 region has the DNA TGTGCCAGCAGTTCCCGACAGGGGCGGACCTATAATTCACCCCTCCACTTT. Amino acids: CASSSRQGRTYNSPLHF.

This clone was detected only a few times. In DNA, the CDR3 is TGTGCCAGCAGCTTATCCCCCGGACATCCCCTAAGCGGCTACACCTTC. Translating gives CASSLSPGHPLSGYTF. This chain connects TRBV7-8 to TRBJ1-2; a possible D gene is TRBD1 (5 bases). Germline V gene lookup returns CDR1 SGHVS and CDR2 FQNEAQ. The CDR3 has 16 amino acids. V was clipped by 2 bases and J by 8 bases, with 21 bases between them.

The chain uses TRBV12-3 or TRBV12-4 and TRBJ1-1; D not certain. V shed 6 bases and J shed 3 bases, with 11 bases lying between them. The CDR3 is 13 amino acids. Here the CDR3 reads CASSRGGHTEAFF. Written as DNA, the CDR3 is TGTGCCAGCAGCCGAGGAGGGCACACTGAAGCTTTCTTT.

The rearrangement joins TRBV19 to TRBJ1-1; D possibly corresponds to TRBD1 (5 bases). This CDR3 is built from 17 residues. Germline lookup yields CDR1 LNHDA and CDR2 SQIVND (reference sequence). The V gene lost 2 bases and the J gene lost 1 base, with 17 bases spanning the gap. This CDR3 is CASSIRGTWGENTEAFF. The CDR3 region has the DNA TGTGCCAGTAGTATAAGGGGAACTTGGGGTGAGAACACTGAAGCTTTCTTT.

The chain is built from TRBV4-3 and TRBJ1-2; the D gene is possibly TRBD1 (6 bases). This CDR3 spans 14 amino acids. Between the trimmed V and J ends, which lost 3 bases and 2 bases, there was a span of 10 bases. CDR1 and CDR2 from the germline V gene are LGHNA and YSLEER. The CDR3 DNA is TGCGCCAGCAGCCAGTCCACAGGGAACTATGGCTACACCTTC. Translating gives CASSQSTGNYGYTF.

The chain has TRBV5-5 and TRBJ1-1, with 9 bases lining up with TRBD1. The ends lost 2 bases at V and 0 bases at J; junction bases unmatched: 2. The CDR3 is 15 amino acids. Germline lookup yields CDR1 SGHKS and CDR2 YYEKEE (reference sequence). CDR3 DNA: TGTGCCAGCAGCTTTGGACAGGGGATGAACACTGAAGCTTTCTTT. This translates into CASSFGQGMNTEAFF.

This clone showed up just once. The rearrangement uses TRBV6-5 and TRBJ2-2; TRBD1 is a possible D gene (5 bases). The CDR3 totals 14 residues. Germline V CDR1 and CDR2: MNHEY, SVGAGI. The V and J ends lost 1 base and 6 bases respectively, with 9 bases between them. CDR3 amino acids: CASSYWTSPGELFF. CDR3 DNA sequence: TGTGCCAGCAGTTACTGGACATCGCCCGGGGAGCTGTTTTTT.

This chain joins TRBV19 and TRBJ2-3, with D perhaps matching TRBD2 (5 bases). The V end lost 7 bases, the J end lost 2 bases, and 16 bases lay between the germline ends. The germline V gene encodes CDR1 LNHDA and CDR2 SQIVND (reference sequence). The CDR3 has 15 residues. The CDR3 DNA sequence: TGTGCCAGTAAACGGAGCGGTGGAGACACAGATACGCAGTATTTT. Protein product: CASKRSGGDTDTQYF.

The chain combines TRBV18 with TRBJ1-4, with a tentative D call TRBD1 (5 bases). The germline gives CDR1 KGHSH, CDR2 LQKENI. V lost 4 bases, J lost 4 bases, and 16 bases lay in between. The CDR3 is 16 residues long. The CDR3 nucleotides are TGTGCCAGCTCACTAGACAGCTTACGATATAATGAAAAACTGTTTTTT. It codes for CASSLDSLRYNEKLFF.

The rearrangement joins TRBV19 to TRBJ1-2, with 9 bases aligning to TRBD1. The germline gives CDR1 LNHDA, CDR2 SQIVND (reference sequence). J lost 8 bases, V lost 7 bases, and 8 bases had no gene match. This CDR3 region has 13 residues. The CDR3 DNA follows: TGTGCCAGTAAAAATACAGGGGGCGCGGGCTACACCTTC. Encoded protein: CASKNTGGAGYTF.

This clone came up a few times. V and J are TRBV4-1 and TRBJ1-2; D is ambiguous. CDR3 size: 14 residues. V lost 1 base to trimming and J lost 2 bases, with 8 bases between them. Germline lookup yields CDR1 MGHRA and CDR2 YSYEKL. The DNA for the CDR3 is TGCGCCAGCAGCCAAGGAGGTCGCAACTATGGCTACACCTTC. Encoded protein: CASSQGGRNYGYTF.

The chain is built from TRBV20-1 and TRBJ2-2; D gene uncertain. V dropped 4 bases and J dropped 6 bases, with 6 bases sitting between them. CDR1 is DFQATT, CDR2 SNEGSKA, per germline (reference sequence). CDR3 length equals 11 residues. The CDR3, as DNA: TGCAGTGCTATTGGCTCCGGGGAGCTGTTTTTT. As protein: CSAIGSGELFF.

This rearrangement joins TRBV21-1 to TRBJ2-1; TRBD1 reflects the table's D call only, with no check against the DNA. TRBV21-1 is annotated as a pseudogene. CDR3 length: 15 amino acids. CDR3 amino acids: CASSKGQGMGNEQFF. The DNA for the CDR3 is TGTGCCAGCAGCAAAGGACAGGGAATGGGGAATGAGCAGTTCTTC.

This clone was counted between two and nine times. This rearrangement joins TRBV30 to TRBJ2-7, with 9 bases matching TRBD1. Germline CDR1 is GTSNPN and CDR2 is SVGIG (reference sequence). The CDR3 covers 15 residues. V shed 3 bases and J 5 bases; nucleotides not matched to a gene: 11. CDR3 DNA: TGTGCCTGGAGGGGACAGGGAATCTTGCGGGACGAGCAGTACTTC. Encoded protein: CAWRGQGILRDEQYF.

V usage is TRBV10-3 and J usage is TRBJ1-2; D gene unclear. Per germline, CDR1 ENHRY and CDR2 SYGVKD. The CDR3 contains 12 residues. V was clipped by 4 bases and J by 8 bases, with 11 bases between them. CDR3 protein: CAISVGRRGYTF. DNA of the CDR3: TGTGCCATCAGTGTAGGGAGAAGGGGCTACACCTTC.

The chain recombines TRBV4-1 with TRBJ2-1; D perhaps matches TRBD2 (6 bases). The CDR3 is made up of 14 amino acids. Between the trimmed V and J ends, which lost 5 bases and 8 bases, there was a span of 16 bases. Germline CDR1 MGHRA, CDR2 YSYEKL. The DNA for the CDR3 is TGCGCCAGCAGCGGGTTTGCGGGACGTGATGAGCAGTTCTTC. Encoded protein: CASSGFAGRDEQFF.